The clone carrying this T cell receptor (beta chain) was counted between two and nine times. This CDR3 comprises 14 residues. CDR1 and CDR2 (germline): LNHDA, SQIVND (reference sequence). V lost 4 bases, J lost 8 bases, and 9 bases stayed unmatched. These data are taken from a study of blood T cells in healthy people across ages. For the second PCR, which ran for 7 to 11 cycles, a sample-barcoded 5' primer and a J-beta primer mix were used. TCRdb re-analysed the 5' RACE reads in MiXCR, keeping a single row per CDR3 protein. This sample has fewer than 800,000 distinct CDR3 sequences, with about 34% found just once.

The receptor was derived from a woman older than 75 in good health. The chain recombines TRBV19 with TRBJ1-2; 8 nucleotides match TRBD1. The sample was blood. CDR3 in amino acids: CASSSGTGGVGYTF. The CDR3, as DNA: TGTGCCAGTAGTAGCGGGACAGGCGGGGTCGGCTACACCTTC.